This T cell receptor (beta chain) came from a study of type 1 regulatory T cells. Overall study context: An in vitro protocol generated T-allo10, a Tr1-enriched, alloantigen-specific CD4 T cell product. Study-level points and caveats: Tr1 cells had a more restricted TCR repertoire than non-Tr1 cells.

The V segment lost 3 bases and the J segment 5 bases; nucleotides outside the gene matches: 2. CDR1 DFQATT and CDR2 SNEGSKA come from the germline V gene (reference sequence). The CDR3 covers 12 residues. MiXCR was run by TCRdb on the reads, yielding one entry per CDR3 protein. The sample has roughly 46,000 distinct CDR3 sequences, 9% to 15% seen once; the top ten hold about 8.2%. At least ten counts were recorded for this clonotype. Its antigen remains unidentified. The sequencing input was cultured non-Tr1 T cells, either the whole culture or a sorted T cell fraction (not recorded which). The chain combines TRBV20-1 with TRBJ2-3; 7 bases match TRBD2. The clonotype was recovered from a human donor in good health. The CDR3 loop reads CSASGRKDTQYF. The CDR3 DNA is TGCAGTGCTAGCGGGAGGAAAGATACGCAGTATTTT.